The clone carrying this T cell receptor beta chain has only one observation. This entry comes from a study of blood T cell repertoires in COVID-19. On the study more broadly: COVID-19 samples from acute and convalescent phases originated in the United States, Italy and Spain. From T cells, B-cell-depleted T cells, or PBMCs came the material, which was cDNA or gDNA.

V dropped 3 bases and J dropped 4; count of bases not matched to a gene: 8. CDR3 size: 16 residues. Germline-derived CDR1 and CDR2 are SEHNR and FQNEAQ (reference sequence). Authors' analysis steps: By means of reference gene primer amplification, nucleated cell counts were estimated. The method was immunoSEQ multiplex PCR; TCRdb's version includes in-frame clones alone and lacks a portion of them. V and J calls and clone size are copied from that table; D and trimming were computed from the DNA. The repertoire holds about 140,000 clones, with 79% as singletons. This TCR came from a man aged 50-59 years with active or convalescent COVID-19. Input material: peripheral blood. The V and J genes are TRBV7-9 and TRBJ2-2; 7 nucleotides match TRBD1. CDR3 in amino acids: CASSFGTGQITGELFF. The CDR3 DNA follows: TGTGCCAGCAGCTTCGGCACGGGACAGATCACCGGGGAGCTGTTTTTT.